The clone carrying this TCR beta chain was seen only once. This sample was included in a study of PD-1 blockade in mismatch repair-deficient tumors. Whole-study context: Patients had approximately 11 mismatch repair-deficient cancer types, all previously treated and progressing.

The CDR3 totals 15 residues. Germline-derived CDR1 and CDR2 are ENHRY and SYGVKD. V was clipped by 6 bases and J by 7 bases, with 21 bases between them. Data came from immunoSEQ multiplex PCR; TCRdb stores just in-frame clones and leaves some out. This table has about 22,000 clones, just under 85% appearing once. The V gene is TRBV10-3, the J gene TRBJ1-2; a possible D gene is TRBD1 (5 bases). Specimen: peripheral blood, collected 2 weeks after starting pembrolizumab. The source of this sequence is an adult with mismatch repair-deficient cancer. CDR3 region: CAIRLDRGSLVGYTF. In DNA, the CDR3 is TGTGCCATCAGGTTAGACAGAGGCTCCCTTGTTGGCTACACCTTC.